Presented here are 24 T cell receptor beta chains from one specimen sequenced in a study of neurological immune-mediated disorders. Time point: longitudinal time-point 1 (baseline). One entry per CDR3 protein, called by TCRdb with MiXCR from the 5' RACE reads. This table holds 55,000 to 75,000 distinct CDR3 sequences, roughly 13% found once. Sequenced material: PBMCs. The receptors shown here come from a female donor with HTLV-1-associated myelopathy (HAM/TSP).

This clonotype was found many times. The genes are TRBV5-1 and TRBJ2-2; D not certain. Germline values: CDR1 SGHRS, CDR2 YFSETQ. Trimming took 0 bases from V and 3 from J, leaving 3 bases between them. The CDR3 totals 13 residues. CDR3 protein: CASSLVDTGELFF. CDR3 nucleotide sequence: TGCGCCAGCAGCTTGGTTGACACCGGGGAGCTGTTTTTT. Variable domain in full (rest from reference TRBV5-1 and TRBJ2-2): KAGVTQTPRYLIKTRGQQVTLSCSPISGHRSVSWYQQTPGQGLQFLFEYFSETQRNKGNFPGRFSGRQFSNSRSEMNVSTLELGDSALYLCASSLVDTGELFFGEGSRLTVL.

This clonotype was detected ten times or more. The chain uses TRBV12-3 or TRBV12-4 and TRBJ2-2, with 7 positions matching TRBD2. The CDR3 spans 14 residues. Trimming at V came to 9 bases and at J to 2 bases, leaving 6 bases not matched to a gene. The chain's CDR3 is CASGRGINTGELFF. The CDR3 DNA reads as TGTGCCAGTGGGCGGGGGATTAACACCGGGGAGCTGTTTTTT.

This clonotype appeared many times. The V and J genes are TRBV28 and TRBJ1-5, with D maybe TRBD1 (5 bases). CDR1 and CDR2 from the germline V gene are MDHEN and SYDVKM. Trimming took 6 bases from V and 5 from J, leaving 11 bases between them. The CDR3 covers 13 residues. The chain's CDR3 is CASRETVDQPQHF. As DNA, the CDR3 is TGTGCCAGCAGGGAGACAGTAGATCAGCCCCAGCATTTT.

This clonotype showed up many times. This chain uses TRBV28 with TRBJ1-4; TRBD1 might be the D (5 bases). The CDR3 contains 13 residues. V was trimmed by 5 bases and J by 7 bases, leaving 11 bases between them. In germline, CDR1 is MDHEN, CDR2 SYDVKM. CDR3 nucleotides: TGTGCCAGCAGTCCACGGGGGGGTGAAAAACTGTTTTTT. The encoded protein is CASSPRGGEKLFF.

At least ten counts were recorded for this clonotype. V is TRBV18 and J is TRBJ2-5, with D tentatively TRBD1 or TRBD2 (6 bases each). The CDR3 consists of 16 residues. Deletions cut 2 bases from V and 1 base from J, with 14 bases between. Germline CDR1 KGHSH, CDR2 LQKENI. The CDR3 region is CASSPSSQGLQETQYF. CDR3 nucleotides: TGTGCCAGCTCACCATCCTCACAGGGACTCCAAGAGACCCAGTACTTC.

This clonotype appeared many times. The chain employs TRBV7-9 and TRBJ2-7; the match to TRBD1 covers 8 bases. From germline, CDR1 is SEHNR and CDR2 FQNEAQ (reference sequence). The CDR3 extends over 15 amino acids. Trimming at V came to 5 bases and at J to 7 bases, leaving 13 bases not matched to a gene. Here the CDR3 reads CASSLSGQDLWEQYF. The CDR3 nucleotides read TGTGCCAGCAGCCTCTCGGGACAGGACTTGTGGGAGCAGTACTTC.

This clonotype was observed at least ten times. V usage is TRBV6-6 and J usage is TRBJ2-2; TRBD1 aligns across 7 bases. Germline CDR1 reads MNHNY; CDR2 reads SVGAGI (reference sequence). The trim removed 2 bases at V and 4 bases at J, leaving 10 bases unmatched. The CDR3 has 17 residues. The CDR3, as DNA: TGTGCCAGCAGTTACCCGAACAGGGGAGTGAGCACCGGGGAGCTGTTTTTT. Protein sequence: CASSYPNRGVSTGELFF.

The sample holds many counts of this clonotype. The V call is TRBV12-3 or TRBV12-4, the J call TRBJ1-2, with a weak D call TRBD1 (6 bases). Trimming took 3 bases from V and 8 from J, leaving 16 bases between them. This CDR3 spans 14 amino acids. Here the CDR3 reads CASSFGSQGSGYTF. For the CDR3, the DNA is TGTGCCAGCAGTTTCGGGTCACAGGGAAGCGGCTACACCTTC.

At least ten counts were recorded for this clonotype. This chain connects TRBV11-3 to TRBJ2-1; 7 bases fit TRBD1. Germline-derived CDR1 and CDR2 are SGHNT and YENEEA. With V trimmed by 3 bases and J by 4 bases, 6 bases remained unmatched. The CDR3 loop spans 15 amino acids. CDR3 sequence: CASSFDRGPYNEQFF. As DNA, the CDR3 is TGTGCCAGCAGCTTTGATAGGGGGCCATACAATGAGCAGTTCTTC.

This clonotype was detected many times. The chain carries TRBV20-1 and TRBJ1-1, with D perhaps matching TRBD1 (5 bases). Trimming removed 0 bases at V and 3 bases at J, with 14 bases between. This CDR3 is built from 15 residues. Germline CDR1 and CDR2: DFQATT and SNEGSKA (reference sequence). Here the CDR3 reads CSARDWGEQYTEAFF. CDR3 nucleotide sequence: TGCAGTGCTAGAGATTGGGGGGAACAGTACACTGAAGCTTTCTTT.

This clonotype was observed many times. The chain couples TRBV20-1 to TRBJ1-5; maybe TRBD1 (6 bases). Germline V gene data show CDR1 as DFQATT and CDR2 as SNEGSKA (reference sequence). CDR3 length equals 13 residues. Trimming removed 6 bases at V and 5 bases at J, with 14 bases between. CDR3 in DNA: TGCAGTGCCCCAGGGGCAGTCGATCAGCCCCAGCATTTT. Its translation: CSAPGAVDQPQHF.

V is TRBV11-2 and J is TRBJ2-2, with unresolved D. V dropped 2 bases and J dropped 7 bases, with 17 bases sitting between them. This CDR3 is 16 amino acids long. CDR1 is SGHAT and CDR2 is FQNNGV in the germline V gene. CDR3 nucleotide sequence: TGTGCCAGCAGCTTATCACCGCGAATAGATTACGGGGAGCTGTTTTTT. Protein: CASSLSPRIDYGELFF. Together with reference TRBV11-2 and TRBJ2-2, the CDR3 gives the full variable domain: EAGVAQSPRYKIIEKRQSVAFWCNPISGHATLYWYQQILGQGPKLLIQFQNNGVVDDSQLPKDRFSAERLKGVDSTLKIQPAKLEDSAVYLCASSLSPRIDYGELFFGEGSRLTVL.

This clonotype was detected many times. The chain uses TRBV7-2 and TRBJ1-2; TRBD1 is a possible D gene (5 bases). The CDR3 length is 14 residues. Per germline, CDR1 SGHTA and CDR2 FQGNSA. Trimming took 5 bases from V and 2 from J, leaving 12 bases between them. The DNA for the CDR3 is TGTGCCAGCAGCCCGAATGACAGAAACTATGGCTACACCTTC. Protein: CASSPNDRNYGYTF.

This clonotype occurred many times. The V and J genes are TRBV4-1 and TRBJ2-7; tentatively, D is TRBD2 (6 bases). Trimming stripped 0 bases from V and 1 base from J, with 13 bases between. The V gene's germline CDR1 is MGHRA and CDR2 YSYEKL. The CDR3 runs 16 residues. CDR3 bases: TGCGCCAGCAGCCAAGATCTTAGCGGAGCGTCCTACGAGCAGTACTTC. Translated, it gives CASSQDLSGASYEQYF.

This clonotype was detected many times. The CDR3 coding sequence is TGTGCCAGCAGCCCATCGGCCGCGGCCACTGAAGCTTTCTTT. Its translation: CASSPSAAATEAFF. The rearrangement links TRBV7-2 to TRBJ1-1, with D unclear. CDR3 length equals 14 residues. Germline CDR1 reads SGHTA; CDR2 reads FQGNSA. Trimming took off 5 bases at V and 4 bases at J, with 14 bases between the two ends.

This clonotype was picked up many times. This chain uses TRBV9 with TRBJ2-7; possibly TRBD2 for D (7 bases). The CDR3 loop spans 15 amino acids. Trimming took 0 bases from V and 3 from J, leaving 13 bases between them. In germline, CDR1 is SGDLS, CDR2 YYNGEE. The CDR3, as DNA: TGTGCCAGCAGCGTAGGTGCGGGGGCGATCTACGAGCAGTACTTC. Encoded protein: CASSVGAGAIYEQYF. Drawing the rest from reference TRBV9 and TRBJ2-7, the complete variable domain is DSGVTQTPKHLITATGQRVTLRCSPRSGDLSVYWYQQSLDQGLQFLIQYYNGEERAKGNILERFSAQQFPDLHSELNLSSLELGDSALYFCASSVGAGAIYEQYFGPGTRLTVT.

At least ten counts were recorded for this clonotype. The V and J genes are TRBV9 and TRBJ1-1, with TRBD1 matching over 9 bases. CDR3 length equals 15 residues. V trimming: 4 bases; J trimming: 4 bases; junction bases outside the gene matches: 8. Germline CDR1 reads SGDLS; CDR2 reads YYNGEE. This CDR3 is CASSTGQGYFTEAFF. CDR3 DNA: TGTGCCAGCAGCACCGGACAGGGGTATTTCACTGAAGCTTTCTTT.

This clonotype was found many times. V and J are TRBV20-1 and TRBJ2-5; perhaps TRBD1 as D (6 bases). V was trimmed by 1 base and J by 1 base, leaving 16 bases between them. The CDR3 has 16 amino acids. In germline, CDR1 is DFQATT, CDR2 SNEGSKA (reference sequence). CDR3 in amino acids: CSARGFQGRVQETQYF. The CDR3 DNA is TGCAGTGCTAGAGGGTTCCAGGGGCGCGTCCAAGAGACCCAGTACTTC.

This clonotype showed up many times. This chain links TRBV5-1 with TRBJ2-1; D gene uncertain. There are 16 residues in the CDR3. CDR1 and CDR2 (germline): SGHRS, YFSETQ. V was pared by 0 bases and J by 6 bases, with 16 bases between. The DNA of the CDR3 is TGCGCCAGCAGCTTGGATAGGGTTTCCTCAGGCAATGAGCAGTTCTTC. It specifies CASSLDRVSSGNEQFF.

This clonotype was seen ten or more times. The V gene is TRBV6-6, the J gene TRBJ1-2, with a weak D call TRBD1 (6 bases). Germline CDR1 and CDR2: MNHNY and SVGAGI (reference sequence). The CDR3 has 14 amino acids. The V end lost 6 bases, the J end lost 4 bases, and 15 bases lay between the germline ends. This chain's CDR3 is CASSYGQSLYGYTF. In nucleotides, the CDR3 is TGTGCCAGCAGCTATGGACAGTCCCTCTATGGCTACACCTTC.

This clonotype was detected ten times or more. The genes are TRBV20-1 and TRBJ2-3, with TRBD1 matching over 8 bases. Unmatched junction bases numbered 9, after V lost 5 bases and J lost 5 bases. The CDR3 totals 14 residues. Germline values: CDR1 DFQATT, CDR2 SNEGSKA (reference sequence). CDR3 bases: TGCAGTGCTTATAGTACAGGGGGAGGAGATACGCAGTATTTT. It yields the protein CSAYSTGGGDTQYF.

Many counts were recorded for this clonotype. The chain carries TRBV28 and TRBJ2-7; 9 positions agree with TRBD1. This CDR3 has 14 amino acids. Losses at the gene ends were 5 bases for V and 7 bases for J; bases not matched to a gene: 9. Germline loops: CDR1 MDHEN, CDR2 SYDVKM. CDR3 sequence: CASSSAGQGEEQYF. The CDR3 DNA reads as TGTGCCAGCAGTAGTGCGGGACAGGGAGAAGAGCAGTACTTC.

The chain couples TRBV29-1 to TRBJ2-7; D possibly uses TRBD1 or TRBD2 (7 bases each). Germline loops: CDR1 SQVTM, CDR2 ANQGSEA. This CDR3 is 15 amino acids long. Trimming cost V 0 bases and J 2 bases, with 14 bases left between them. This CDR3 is CSVEDRPGGAYEQYF. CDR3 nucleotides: TGCAGCGTTGAAGATAGGCCAGGGGGGGCCTACGAGCAGTACTTC.

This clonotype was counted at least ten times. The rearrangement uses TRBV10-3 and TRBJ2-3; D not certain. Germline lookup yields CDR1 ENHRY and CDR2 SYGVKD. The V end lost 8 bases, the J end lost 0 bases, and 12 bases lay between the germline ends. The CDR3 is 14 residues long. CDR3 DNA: TGTGCCATCCCGAACGGGCTGAGCACAGATACGCAGTATTTT. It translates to CAIPNGLSTDTQYF.